These 13 T cell receptor beta chains came from one sample sequenced in a study of cytomegalovirus exposure and HLA in healthy donors. Amplification used 60 Vbeta primers and 13 Jbeta primers. TCRdb's copy holds only in-frame clones and misses some; the assay was immunoSEQ multiplex PCR. This sample has around 100,000 clones, with 82% found just once. The sequencing input was PBMCs. The receptor set was obtained from a young woman in good health and CMV-seronegative.

This chain uses TRBV19 with TRBJ1-1; weak D call: TRBD1 (5 bases). This CDR3 is 13 amino acids long. V shed 6 bases and J shed 0 bases, with 8 bases lying between them. The germline V gene has CDR1 LNHDA and CDR2 SQIVND (reference sequence). The CDR3 bases are TGTGCCAGTAGCGGGGGAATGAACACTGAAGCTTTCTTT. This encodes CASSGGMNTEAFF.

In its sample, this clone was seen once. J is TRBJ1-1 and V is TRBV19; TRBD1 is a possible D gene (6 bases). The CDR3 covers 16 residues. The germline V and J ends were trimmed by 4 bases and 2 bases, with 17 bases remaining between them. The V gene's germline CDR1 is LNHDA and CDR2 SQIVND (reference sequence). In nucleotides, the CDR3 is TGTGCCAGTAGTAGCCCCCGACAGGCCTTTAACACTGAAGCTTTCTTT. This codes for CASSSPRQAFNTEAFF.

The rearrangement joins TRBV11-3 to TRBJ2-5; TRBD1 is a possible D gene (6 bases). Germline V gives CDR1 SGHNT, CDR2 YENEEA. The CDR3 has 15 amino acids. Trimming left V 0 bases short and J 5 bases short, with 13 bases between. In nucleotides, the CDR3 is TGTGCCAGCAGCTTAGACGGGACACTCGGGGAGACCCAGTACTTC. Translating it yields CASSLDGTLGETQYF. Looking up the rest from reference TRBV11-3 and TRBJ2-5 gives the full variable domain: EAGVVQSPRYKIIEKKQPVAFWCNPISGHNTLYWYLQNLGQGPELLIRYENEEAVDDSQLPKDRFSAERLKGVDSTLKIQPAELGDSAVYLCASSLDGTLGETQYFGPGTRLLVL.

This clone has only one observation. The chain carries TRBV6-5 and TRBJ1-3; 7 nucleotides agree with TRBD1. V shed 5 bases, J shed 4 bases, and the junction held 5 bases outside the gene matches. The germline V gene encodes CDR1 MNHEY and CDR2 SVGAGI. The CDR3 is made up of 14 amino acids. The CDR3 bases are TGTGCCAGCAGTGAACAGGGGTCAGGAAACACCATATATTTT. Amino acids: CASSEQGSGNTIYF.

The count of this clone is one. V and J are TRBV11-2 and TRBJ1-6; D remains ambiguous. Germline loops: CDR1 SGHAT, CDR2 FQNNGV. V lost 2 bases and J lost 5, with 7 bases in between. The length of the CDR3 is 14 residues. CDR3 DNA: TGTGCCAGCAGCTTAATAGCGGATAATTCACCCCTCCACTTT. This codes for CASSLIADNSPLHF.

The CDR3 nucleotides read TGTGCCAGCAGCGTTACAGGGAGGAACACTGAAGCTTTCTTT. It specifies CASSVTGRNTEAFF. The chain is built from TRBV9 and TRBJ1-1; TRBD1 is a possible D gene (6 bases). This CDR3 is built from 14 residues. Trimming cost V 2 bases and J 1 base, with 9 bases left between them. The V gene's germline CDR1 is SGDLS and CDR2 YYNGEE.

The rearrangement uses TRBV6-5 and TRBJ2-3; D ambiguous. The germline V gene encodes CDR1 MNHEY and CDR2 SVGAGI. Trimming cost V 6 bases and J 2 bases, with 3 bases left between them. This CDR3 is 11 amino acids long. The CDR3 DNA follows: TGTGCCAGCAGCAACACAGATACGCAGTATTTT. This encodes CASSNTDTQYF.

The chain has TRBV5-1 and TRBJ1-4, with 7 bases fitting TRBD1. The CDR3 runs to 15 residues. Germline loops: CDR1 SGHRS, CDR2 YFSETQ. Losses at the gene ends were 0 bases for V and 4 bases for J; bases not matched to a gene: 3. In DNA form, the CDR3 reads TGCGCCAGCAGCTTGGGAGGGACAGATAATGAAAAACTGTTTTTT. It encodes CASSLGGTDNEKLFF.

V gene TRBV2 combines with J gene TRBJ1-1; 10 nucleotides align to TRBD1. CDR1 SNHLY and CDR2 FYNNEI come from the germline V gene. The CDR3 runs to 14 residues. The J segment lost 4 bases and the V segment lost 4 bases, leaving 3 bases of the junction unmatched. CDR3 residues: CASSGQGAVTEAFF. As DNA, the CDR3 is TGTGCCAGCAGTGGACAGGGGGCTGTCACTGAAGCTTTCTTT. Filled out from reference TRBV2 and TRBJ1-1, the complete variable domain reads EPEVTQTPSHQVTQMGQEVILRCVPISNHLYFYWYRQILGQKVEFLVSFYNNEISEKSEIFDDQFSVERPDGSNFTLKIRSTKLEDSAMYFCASSGQGAVTEAFFGQGTRLTVV.

The chain carries TRBV19 and TRBJ2-2; D might be TRBD1 (6 bases). Germline values: CDR1 LNHDA, CDR2 SQIVND (reference sequence). V shed 7 bases and J shed 5 bases, with 14 bases lying between them. This CDR3 has 14 residues. Here the CDR3 DNA reads TGTGCCAGTATAATAGCCAGGGGTACCGGGGAGCTGTTTTTT. This sequence encodes CASIIARGTGELFF. The variable domain in full, completed from reference TRBV19 and TRBJ2-2, reads DGGITQSPKYLFRKEGQNVTLSCEQNLNHDAMYWYRQDPGQGLRLIYYSQIVNDFQKGDIAEGYSVSREKKESFPLTVTSAQKNPTAFYLCASIIARGTGELFFGEGSRLTVL.

This clone was observed a single time. V gene TRBV28 combines with J gene TRBJ1-2, with D uncertain. V was cut by 3 bases and J by 4 bases, with 6 bases left in between. The CDR3 covers 12 residues. Per germline, CDR1 MDHEN and CDR2 SYDVKM. The CDR3 DNA follows: TGTGCCAGCAGTTTCCGCAGCTATGGCTACACCTTC. Protein: CASSFRSYGYTF.

In its sample, this clone was seen once. The V and J genes are TRBV6-1 and TRBJ1-5; possibly TRBD1 for D (6 bases). Germline values: CDR1 MNHNS, CDR2 SASEGT. The V gene lost 7 bases and the J gene lost 7 bases, with 17 bases spanning the gap. The CDR3 spans 14 residues. CDR3 region: CASKYSGEGQPQHF. The CDR3 region has the DNA TGTGCCAGCAAGTACTCAGGGGAGGGACAGCCCCAGCATTTT.

This clone was seen more than once but under ten times. The CDR3 is CASSEQGGDRSPLHF. Written as DNA, the CDR3 is TGTGCCAGCAGCGAGCAGGGGGGTGACCGGTCACCCCTCCACTTT. The gene calls are TRBV7-6 and TRBJ1-6; 7 positions match TRBD1. This CDR3 has 15 residues. The trim removed 5 bases at V and 10 bases at J, leaving 11 bases unmatched. Germline V CDR1 and CDR2: SGHVS, FNYEAQ. Together with reference TRBV7-6 and TRBJ1-6, the CDR3 gives the full variable domain: GAGVSQSPRYKVTKRGQDVALRCDPISGHVSLYWYRQALGQGPEFLTYFNYEAQQDKSGLPNDRFSAERPEGSISTLTIQRTEQRDSAMYRCASSEQGGDRSPLHFGNGTRLTVT.